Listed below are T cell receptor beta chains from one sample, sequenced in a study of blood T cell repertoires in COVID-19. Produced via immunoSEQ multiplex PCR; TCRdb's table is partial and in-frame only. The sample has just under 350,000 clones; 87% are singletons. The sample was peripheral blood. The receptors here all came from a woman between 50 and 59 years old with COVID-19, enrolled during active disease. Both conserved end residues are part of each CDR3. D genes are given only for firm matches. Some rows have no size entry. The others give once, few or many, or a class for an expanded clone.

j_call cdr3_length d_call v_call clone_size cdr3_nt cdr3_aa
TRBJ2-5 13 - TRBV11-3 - TGTGCCAGCAGCTTATATGCAGAAGAGACCCAGTACTTC CASSLYAEETQYF
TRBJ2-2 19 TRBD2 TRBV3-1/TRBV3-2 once TGTGCCAGCAGCCTTTTCGCGGTAGCGGGAGGCCCCTTTACCGGGGAGCTGTTTTTT CASSLFAVAGGPFTGELFF
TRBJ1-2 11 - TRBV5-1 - TGCGCCAGCAGCTCGGGGGTCGGCTACACCTTC CASSSGVGYTF
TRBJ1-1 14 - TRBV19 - TGTGCCAGTAGTATCGGACTGGCGAACACTGAAGCTTTCTTT CASSIGLANTEAFF
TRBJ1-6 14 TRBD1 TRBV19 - TGTGCCAGTAGGGTGACAGGGGGTAGTTCACCCCTCCACTTT CASRVTGGSSPLHF
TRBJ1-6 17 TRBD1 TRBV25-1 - TGTGCCAGCAGTGAATTCCGCGCGGGACAGTATAATTCACCCCTCCACTTT CASSEFRAGQYNSPLHF
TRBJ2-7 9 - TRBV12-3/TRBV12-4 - TGTGCCCGACAACACGAGCAGTACTTC CARQHEQYF
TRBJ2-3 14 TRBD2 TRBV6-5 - TGTGCCAGCAGAGCGGGAGGGCCGGGGAATACGCAGTATTTT CASRAGGPGNTQYF
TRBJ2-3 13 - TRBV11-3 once TGTGCCAGCAGCCGGTTTAGCACAGATACGCAGTATTTT CASSRFSTDTQYF
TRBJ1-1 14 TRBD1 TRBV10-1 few TGCGCCAGCAGTGTGAGTACAGGGGTCACTGAAGCTTTCTTT CASSVSTGVTEAFF
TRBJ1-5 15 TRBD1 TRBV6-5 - TGTGCCAGCAGAAAACAGGGGGCCATTAATCAGCCCCAGCATTTT CASRKQGAINQPQHF
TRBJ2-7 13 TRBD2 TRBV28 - TGTGCCAGCAGCCCCGGGACTAGCGGACTCGGGTACTTC CASSPGTSGLGYF
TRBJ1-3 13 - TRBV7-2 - TGTGCCAGCAGCCAACGGGCTGGAAACACCATATATTTT CASSQRAGNTIYF
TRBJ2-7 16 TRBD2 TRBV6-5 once TGTGCCAGCAGTTACTCTCTAGCGGGAAGCTCCTACGAGCAGTACTTC CASSYSLAGSSYEQYF
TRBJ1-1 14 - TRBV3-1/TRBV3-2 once TGTGCCAGCAGTCCGGGACGGGGGGACACTGAAGCTTTCTTT CASSPGRGDTEAFF
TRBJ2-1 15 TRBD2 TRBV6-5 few TGTGCCAGCCGGACTAGCGGGACGATGTACAATGAGCAGTTCTTC CASRTSGTMYNEQFF
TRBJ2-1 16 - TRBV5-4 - TGTGCCAGCAGCTTGGCCGGTGGCGGGGTAGACAATGAGCAGTTCTTC CASSLAGGGVDNEQFF
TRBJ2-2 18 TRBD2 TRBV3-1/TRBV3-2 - TGTGCCAGCAACCAAAACCCAGGACTAGGGAAAAACACCGGGGAGCTGTTTTTT CASNQNPGLGKNTGELFF
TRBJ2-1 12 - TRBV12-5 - TGTGCTAGCACTGAGGGCTACAATGAGCAGTTCTTC CASTEGYNEQFF
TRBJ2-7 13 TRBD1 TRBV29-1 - TGCAGCGTACGGGACAGGGGAAACTACGAGCAGTACTTC CSVRDRGNYEQYF
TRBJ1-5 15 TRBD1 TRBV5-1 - TGCGCCAGCAGCTTGGAGGGGGCCGGCAATCAGCCCCAGCATTTT CASSLEGAGNQPQHF
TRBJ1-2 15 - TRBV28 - TGTGCCAGCAGTTCCGCGGGGGCTCAAAACTATGGCTACACCTTC CASSSAGAQNYGYTF
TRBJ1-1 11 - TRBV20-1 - TGCAGTGCCGGGGGACCATCTGAAGCTTTCTTT CSAGGPSEAFF
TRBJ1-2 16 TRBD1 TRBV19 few TGTGCCAGTAGTATTTATTCCGGGACAGGCAACTATGGCTACACCTTC CASSIYSGTGNYGYTF
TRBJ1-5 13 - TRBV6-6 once TGTGCCGCTCGGGGGGTATTCAATCAGCCCCAGCATTTT CAARGVFNQPQHF
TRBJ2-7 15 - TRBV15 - TGTGCCACCAGAAAAGACTGGCAAAGCTCCTACGAGCAGTACTTC CATRKDWQSSYEQYF
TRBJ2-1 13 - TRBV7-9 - TGTGCCAGCAGCCGTCAGGGGTACAATGAGCAGTTCTTC CASSRQGYNEQFF